The clone carrying this T cell receptor (beta chain) was found many times. These data are taken from a study of blood T cells in healthy people across ages. The germline CDR1 and CDR2 sequences are MGHDK and SYGVNS. With 2 bases clipped from V and 5 bases from J, the junction kept 12 bases outside the gene matches. This CDR3 spans 18 amino acids. A sample-barcoded 5' primer and a J-beta primer mix were used in a second PCR of roughly 7 to 11 cycles. A template-switch adaptor containing 12 random nucleotides labeled each cDNA molecule. TCRdb recomputed calls from the 5' RACE reads with MiXCR, one row per CDR3 protein. Among 600,000 or so distinct CDR3 sequences, under 30% were seen once, and the ten largest hold 15% to 19%.

Sequencing was carried out using blood. This sequence was found in a woman older than 75 in good health. V gene TRBV25-1 combines with J gene TRBJ2-5, with 12 bases matching TRBD2. The CDR3 nucleotides are TGTGCCAGCAGTGAACCCTGGACTAGCGGGGCCCCGGGCGAGACCCAGTACTTC. This encodes CASSEPWTSGAPGETQYF.